The 5 T cell receptor beta chains listed next were all sequenced from one sample in a study of T cells in localized non-small cell lung cancer. The repertoire was sequenced with immunoSEQ multiplex PCR; TCRdb's copy has only in-frame clones and lacks some. The sample lists nearly 15,000 clones; about 85% were seen once. Material: peripheral blood, obtained before any cancer treatment. The origin of the receptors is an older female donor with stage I squamous cell lung carcinoma.

This rearrangement joins TRBV7-2 to TRBJ2-7, with D unresolved. The germline V and J ends were trimmed by 1 base and 7 bases, with 8 bases remaining between them. Germline V gene data show CDR1 as SGHTA and CDR2 as FQGNSA. This CDR3 has 12 amino acids. The CDR3 DNA sequence: TGTGCCAGCAGCTTAGTTGTCGGTGAGCAGTACTTC. Its translation: CASSLVVGEQYF.

The chain is built from TRBV6-5 and TRBJ1-2; D may be TRBD1 (6 bases). Per the germline V gene, CDR1 is MNHEY and CDR2 is SVGAGI. This CDR3 region has 16 residues. Trimming stripped 2 bases from V and 7 bases from J, with 20 bases between. CDR3 sequence: CASSYRDTGTLGGYTF. The DNA of the CDR3 is TGTGCCAGCAGTTACCGGGATACAGGGACTCTAGGTGGCTACACCTTC.

V is TRBV6-1 and J is TRBJ1-2, with TRBD1 identical over 10 bases. There are 14 residues in the CDR3. The V gene's germline CDR1 is MNHNS and CDR2 SASEGT. Trimming cost V 4 bases and J 4 bases; bases outside gene matches: 3. For the CDR3, the DNA is TGTGCCAGCAGTGCCCGGGACAGGGGCTATGGCTACACCTTC. It yields the protein CASSARDRGYGYTF.

The V and J genes are TRBV30 and TRBJ2-2; D is possibly TRBD1 (6 bases). The CDR3 covers 14 residues. Germline loops: CDR1 GTSNPN, CDR2 SVGIG (reference sequence). Trimming removed 3 bases from V and 5 bases from J, with 13 bases in between. The CDR3 loop is CAWSAQGATGELFF. The DNA of the CDR3 is TGTGCCTGGAGCGCACAGGGTGCGACCGGGGAGCTGTTTTTT. The whole variable domain, filled in from reference TRBV30 and TRBJ2-2, reads SQTIHQWPATLVQPVGSPLSLECTVEGTSNPNLYWYRQAAGRGLQLLFYSVGIGQISSEVPQNLSASRPQDRQFILSSKKLLLSDSGFYLCAWSAQGATGELFFGEGSRLTVL.

This clone was seen only once. The chain has TRBV4-2 and TRBJ1-5, with D unresolved. Trimming removed 0 bases from V and 1 base from J, with 13 bases in between. Germline CDR1 is LGHNA and CDR2 is YNFKEQ. The CDR3 contains 17 residues. CDR3 sequence: CASSQDPHTVSNQPQHF. The CDR3, as DNA: TGTGCCAGCAGCCAAGATCCTCACACAGTAAGCAATCAGCCCCAGCATTTT.